These T cell receptor beta chains were read from a single sample in a study of cytomegalovirus exposure and HLA in healthy donors. Libraries were prepared by immunoSEQ multiplex PCR; TCRdb keeps only in-frame clonotypes and omits some of them. The sample carries roughly 58,000 clones, roughly 80% recorded once. Source material: PBMCs. Receptors were obtained from a woman in her thirties or forties in good health and CMV-seronegative. CDR3s include the opening cysteine and the closing phenylalanine or tryptophan. D genes are given only for firm matches. Size values are once, few and many counts, or a class for expanded clones, and some rows have none.

clone_size j_call v_call d_call cdr3_aa cdr3_nt
- TRBJ2-3 TRBV29-1 - CSVDMGRGGSWTDTQYF TGCAGCGTTGACATGGGCAGGGGAGGGAGTTGGACAGATACGCAGTATTTT
- TRBJ2-1 TRBV4-3 - CASSQDSALYNEQFF TGCGCCAGCAGCCAAGATTCAGCGCTTTACAATGAGCAGTTCTTC
- TRBJ2-7 TRBV28 - CASSSTDRFYEQYF TGTGCCAGCAGTTCCACGGACAGATTCTACGAGCAGTACTTC
- TRBJ1-2 TRBV15 - CATSRDQVFDYGYTF TGTGCCACCAGCAGAGATCAGGTTTTCGACTATGGCTACACCTTC
- TRBJ2-1 TRBV27 TRBD2 CASSLRTSGNNEQFF TGTGCCAGCAGTCTCAGGACTAGCGGGAACAATGAGCAGTTCTTC
- TRBJ2-4 TRBV5-1 - CASSLEGAGVKNIQYF TGCGCCAGCAGCTTGGAAGGGGCTGGCGTCAAAAACATTCAGTACTTC
- TRBJ2-3 TRBV11-1 - CAGSLSRADTQYF TGTGCCGGCAGCTTAAGTCGGGCAGATACGCAGTATTTT
- TRBJ1-3 TRBV10-2 - CASSDSDPRPGNTIYF TGCGCCAGCAGTGACTCAGATCCGAGGCCTGGAAACACCATATATTTT
- TRBJ2-7 TRBV5-1 - CASSPGTTYEQYF TGCGCCAGCAGCCCCGGGACAACCTACGAGCAGTACTTC
- TRBJ1-2 TRBV9 - CASSVARQGPGYTF TGTGCCAGCAGCGTAGCTAGGCAGGGTCCTGGCTACACCTTC
- TRBJ2-7 TRBV6-1 TRBD1 CASSGPGQGADEQYF TGTGCCAGCAGTGGCCCGGGACAGGGGGCCGACGAGCAGTACTTC
- TRBJ1-1 TRBV7-9 TRBD1 CASSLPGQGASEAFF TGTGCCAGCAGCTTACCGGGACAGGGGGCTTCTGAAGCTTTCTTT
- TRBJ2-1 TRBV30 TRBD2 CAWSPGLAGGLQFF TGTGCCTGGAGTCCGGGACTAGCGGGAGGTCTGCAGTTCTTC
- TRBJ2-7 TRBV28 TRBD1 CASSSGQTYEQYF TGTGCCAGCAGTTCGGGACAGACCTACGAGCAGTACTTC
- TRBJ1-2 TRBV10-3 - CAISEFQTNYGYTF TGTGCCATCAGTGAGTTCCAGACTAACTATGGCTACACCTTC
- TRBJ2-2 TRBV6-1 - CASTNPWGAGELFF TGTGCCAGCACCAACCCATGGGGGGCCGGGGAGCTGTTTTTT
- TRBJ2-2 TRBV9 TRBD2 CASSAGLAGVAGELFF TGTGCCAGCAGCGCCGGACTAGCGGGAGTTGCCGGGGAGCTGTTTTTT
- TRBJ1-1 TRBV13 - CASSLGGGMNTEAFF TGTGCCAGCAGCTTAGGAGGGGGAATGAACACTGAAGCTTTCTTT
- TRBJ2-7 TRBV18 - CASSFTTVSSYEQYF TGTGCCAGCTCATTCACGACTGTATCCTCCTACGAGCAGTACTTC
- TRBJ2-7 TRBV19 - CATLGGVGNEQYF TGTGCCACCCTCGGCGGGGTTGGGAACGAGCAGTACTTC
- TRBJ2-7 TRBV2 - CASSERRSGAYEQYF TGTGCCAGCAGTGAAAGAAGGTCAGGGGCCTACGAGCAGTACTTC
- TRBJ2-7 TRBV6-1 TRBD2 CASSERASGRQYEQYF TGTGCCAGCAGTGAAAGGGCTAGCGGGAGACAGTACGAGCAGTACTTC
- TRBJ2-1 TRBV19 TRBD2 CASKEVAGGGNEQFF TGTGCCAGTAAGGAGGTGGCGGGAGGAGGCAATGAGCAGTTCTTC
- TRBJ2-5 TRBV18 - CASSPPPSGPEETQYF TGTGCCAGCTCACCCCCCCCTTCAGGCCCAGAAGAGACCCAGTACTTC
- TRBJ2-1 TRBV28 - CASSHEPTYNEQFF TGTGCCAGTAGCCACGAGCCCACCTACAATGAGCAGTTCTTC
- TRBJ1-5 TRBV4-2 TRBD1 CASSQDGTGNQPQHF TGTGCCAGCAGCCAAGATGGGACAGGGAATCAGCCCCAGCATTTT
- TRBJ2-7 TRBV5-6 TRBD1 CASSLRQGAFSALEQYF TGTGCCAGCAGCTTGAGGCAGGGGGCATTTTCAGCTCTCGAGCAGTACTTC
- TRBJ2-2 TRBV5-1 - CASGSPSTGAPGELFF TGCGCCAGCGGCTCTCCTTCCACGGGAGCCCCCGGGGAGCTGTTTTTT
few TRBJ2-3 TRBV7-3 TRBD1 CASSPTGMDTQYF TGTGCCAGCAGCCCGACAGGGATGGATACGCAGTATTTT
once TRBJ2-3 TRBV6-4 TRBD2 CASSELAGAKDTQYF TGTGCCAGCAGTGAACTAGCGGGAGCTAAAGATACGCAGTATTTT
- TRBJ2-3 TRBV7-6 TRBD2 CASSPGLAGGTDTQYF TGTGCCAGCAGCCCGGGACTAGCGGGAGGCACAGATACGCAGTATTTT
- TRBJ2-1 TRBV5-1 TRBD2 CASSLGLAGDDEQFF TGCGCCAGCAGCTTGGGACTAGCGGGAGACGATGAGCAGTTCTTC
- TRBJ1-3 TRBV28 - CASSLGAGTGNTIYF TGTGCCAGCAGTTTAGGAGCCGGCACTGGAAACACCATATATTTT
- TRBJ2-5 TRBV6-5 - CASSYSSAGTAQYF TGTGCCAGCAGTTACTCGAGTGCGGGGACGGCCCAGTACTTC
- TRBJ2-7 TRBV28 TRBD2 CASSLSTSGRAGDEQYF TGTGCCAGCAGTTTATCAACTAGCGGGAGGGCCGGGGACGAGCAGTACTTC
- TRBJ2-3 TRBV5-1 TRBD1 CASSETGVDTQYF TGCGCCAGCAGCGAGACAGGGGTGGATACGCAGTATTTT
- TRBJ1-1 TRBV28 - CASRTGTEAFF TGTGCCAGCAGGACCGGGACAGAAGCTTTCTTT
- TRBJ2-2 TRBV28 TRBD2 CASSEGGPTGELFF TGTGCCAGCAGTGAGGGAGGGCCCACCGGGGAGCTGTTTTTT
- TRBJ2-3 TRBV7-9 TRBD2 CASSPRGVSGSPTDTQYF TGTGCCAGCAGCCCAAGGGGGGTTAGCGGGAGCCCCACAGATACGCAGTATTTT
- TRBJ2-5 TRBV27 TRBD1 CASTSAGGEETQYF TGTGCCAGCACCTCGGCAGGGGGCGAAGAGACCCAGTACTTC
- TRBJ2-3 TRBV29-1 - CSVEAPTRGTDTQYF TGCAGCGTTGAAGCCCCGACTAGAGGCACAGATACGCAGTATTTT
- TRBJ2-1 TRBV14 - CASSQVWRNEQFF TGTGCCAGCAGCCAAGTTTGGCGGAATGAGCAGTTCTTC
once TRBJ2-2 TRBV28 TRBD2 CASSTTQRGNTGELFF TGTGCCAGCAGCACCACCCAGCGGGGAAACACCGGGGAGCTGTTTTTT
- TRBJ2-2 TRBV18 - CASSPAPSGSTNTGELFF TGTGCCAGCTCACCGGCCCCCAGCGGGTCCACGAACACCGGGGAGCTGTTTTTT
- TRBJ2-1 TRBV5-1 - CASSYAQSYNEQFF TGCGCCAGCAGCTATGCCCAGTCCTACAATGAGCAGTTCTTC
- TRBJ1-1 TRBV5-1 - CASSLEQNPGDEAFF TGCGCCAGCAGCTTGGAGCAAAACCCCGGGGATGAAGCTTTCTTT
- TRBJ2-7 TRBV18 TRBD1 CASSQDRGAYEQYF TGTGCCAGCTCACAGGACAGGGGGGCCTACGAGCAGTACTTC
- TRBJ2-7 TRBV28 TRBD2 CASSPAPGTSGRRGYEQYF TGTGCCAGCAGCCCCGCACCGGGGACTAGCGGGAGGAGGGGCTACGAGCAGTACTTC